Shown below are 29 T cell receptor beta chains from a single sample sequenced in a study of early T cells in non-severe SARS-CoV-2 infection. TCRdb re-analysed the 5' RACE reads in MiXCR, keeping a single row per CDR3 protein. The table has approximately 70,000 distinct CDR3 sequences, about 12% seen once. The sequenced material came from whole blood. The source of these receptors is an adult who was a healthcare worker with PCR-confirmed SARS-CoV-2 infection or an uninfected control (not recorded which).

This clonotype was picked up many times. The rearrangement links TRBV7-3 to TRBJ2-3, with TRBD1 identical over 8 bases. The length of the CDR3 is 15 residues. V was pared by 5 bases and J by 11 bases, with 15 bases of the junction left unmatched. Germline V CDR1 and CDR2: SGHTA, FQGTGA. The CDR3 spells CASSPGTGAQIRQYF. The CDR3 region has the DNA TGTGCCAGCAGCCCAGGGACAGGTGCACAGATACGGCAGTATTTT.

In its sample, this clonotype was seen many times. V is TRBV11-2 and J is TRBJ2-1; 13 bases align to TRBD2. CDR3 size: 15 residues. V lost 4 bases and J lost 7; bases outside the gene matches: 4. Germline V lookup: CDR1 SGHAT, CDR2 FQNNGV. The CDR3 protein is CASSSTSGGANEQFF. The DNA for the CDR3 is TGTGCCAGCAGCTCCACTAGCGGGGGGGCAAATGAGCAGTTCTTC. Variable domain in full (rest from reference TRBV11-2 and TRBJ2-1): EAGVAQSPRYKIIEKRQSVAFWCNPISGHATLYWYQQILGQGPKLLIQFQNNGVVDDSQLPKDRFSAERLKGVDSTLKIQPAKLEDSAVYLCASSSTSGGANEQFFGPGTRLTVL.

The V and J genes are TRBV5-1 and TRBJ2-1; D might be TRBD1 or TRBD2, each matching 5 bases. CDR3 length: 15 amino acids. V gave up 7 bases and J gave up 7 bases, with 21 bases separating them. The V gene's germline CDR1 is SGHRS and CDR2 YFSETQ. The CDR3 sequence: CASHPRGGDWNEQFF. The CDR3 DNA reads as TGCGCCAGCCACCCCCGTGGGGGTGATTGGAATGAGCAGTTCTTC.

The chain uses TRBV6-5 and TRBJ1-6, with unresolved D. V was trimmed by 5 bases and J by 1 base, leaving 9 bases between them. Germline CDR1 is MNHEY and CDR2 is SVGAGI. The CDR3 spans 15 residues. The CDR3 bases are TGTGCCAGCAGTCCAACAGAGTCCTATAATTCACCCCTCCACTTT. It is translated as CASSPTESYNSPLHF.

This clonotype came up many times. The chain uses TRBV5-1 and TRBJ2-1, with TRBD1 matching over 10 bases. Germline V lookup: CDR1 SGHRS, CDR2 YFSETQ. Trimming took 0 bases from V and 6 from J; bases not matched to a gene: 3. The CDR3 extends over 15 amino acids. The CDR3 coding sequence is TGCGCCAGCAGCTTGGGACAGGGGGCCAGCAATGAGCAGTTCTTC. As protein: CASSLGQGASNEQFF.

This clonotype was counted many times. This chain uses TRBV2 with TRBJ1-2; 7 positions match TRBD1. CDR1 is SNHLY and CDR2 is FYNNEI in the germline V gene. V gave up 7 bases and J gave up 8 bases; unmatched junction bases: 10. The CDR3 loop spans 13 amino acids. As DNA, the CDR3 is TGTGCCAGCATTTTACAGGGGCGCTCGGGCTACACCTTC. It specifies CASILQGRSGYTF.

This clonotype occurred many times. The chain joins TRBV7-2 to TRBJ2-3; D unresolved. The V gene's germline CDR1 is SGHTA and CDR2 FQGNSA. The CDR3 is 11 amino acids. V gave up 6 bases and J gave up 4 bases, with 5 bases separating them. CDR3 amino acids: CASRPSDTQYF. CDR3 in DNA: TGTGCCAGCAGACCTTCAGATACGCAGTATTTT.

This clonotype has at least ten counts. The chain couples TRBV7-9 to TRBJ1-1; no reliable D call. The CDR3 extends over 13 amino acids. Germline-derived CDR1 and CDR2 are SEHNR and FQNEAQ (reference sequence). V was shortened by 6 bases and J by 2 bases, with 10 bases between the two germline ends. The CDR3 is CASSPKPNTEAFF. The CDR3 DNA reads TGTGCCAGCAGTCCGAAACCTAACACTGAAGCTTTCTTT.

There are many counts of this clonotype. The rearrangement uses TRBV7-9 and TRBJ2-3; D is perhaps TRBD2 (6 bases). CDR1 and CDR2 (germline): SEHNR, FQNEAQ (reference sequence). V lost 4 bases, J lost 6 bases, and 17 bases lay in between. The CDR3 contains 15 residues. This CDR3 is CASSSHGGSSDTQYF. CDR3 bases: TGTGCCAGCAGCTCTCACGGAGGGAGCAGCGATACGCAGTATTTT.

The chain joins TRBV19 to TRBJ1-1, with D possibly TRBD1 on 6 matching bases. The CDR3 covers 15 residues. Trimming cost V 1 base and J 1 base, with 10 bases left between them. CDR1 LNHDA and CDR2 SQIVND come from the germline V gene (reference sequence). CDR3 bases: TGTGCCAGTAGTATAGGAGGGGGGAGGAACACTGAAGCTTTCTTT. The encoded protein is CASSIGGGRNTEAFF.

This clonotype was counted between two and nine times. The rearrangement uses TRBV20-1 and TRBJ2-5; 8 bases align to TRBD2. CDR1 and CDR2 (germline): DFQATT, SNEGSKA (reference sequence). The CDR3 sequence is 11 residues long. J was trimmed by 4 bases and V by 7 bases; bases with no gene match: 2. CDR3 sequence reads: CSGAGGETQYF. The DNA for the CDR3 is TGCAGTGGCGCGGGAGGAGAGACCCAGTACTTC.

This clonotype has just a few counts. The CDR3 spells CASSLGGPLHF. The CDR3 DNA reads as TGTGCCAGCAGTCTCGGGGGGCCCCTCCACTTT. This chain uses TRBV27 with TRBJ1-6; a weak D match, TRBD1 (5 bases). The CDR3 extends over 11 amino acids. Germline assignment: CDR1 MNHEY and CDR2 SMNVEV (reference sequence). The V end was cut by 5 bases, the J end by 13 bases, with 9 bases between.

This clonotype was counted between two and nine times. The chain carries TRBV7-2 and TRBJ2-5; 10 bases agree with TRBD1. V lost 5 bases and J lost 5; bases outside the gene matches: 8. CDR3 length equals 15 residues. Germline assignment: CDR1 SGHTA and CDR2 FQGNSA. The CDR3 sequence is CASSRRGQGWETQYF. CDR3 in DNA: TGTGCCAGCAGCCGTCGGGGACAGGGGTGGGAGACCCAGTACTTC.

In its sample, this clonotype was seen many times. The chain is built from TRBV20-1 and TRBJ1-3; D remains unclear. The CDR3 is 12 amino acids. The V gene lost 6 bases and the J gene lost 4 bases, with 10 bases spanning the gap. Germline CDR1 and CDR2: DFQATT and SNEGSKA (reference sequence). The CDR3 is CSAIIDGNTIYF. CDR3 in DNA: TGCAGTGCAATCATCGACGGAAACACCATATATTTT.

This clonotype was counted only a few times. Written as DNA, the CDR3 is TGTGCCAGCAGTCGTGAAAAACTGTTTTTT. Its translation is CASSREKLFF. V usage is TRBV6-6 and J usage is TRBJ1-4; D remains unclear. Trimming stripped 5 bases from V and 7 bases from J, with 2 bases between. Germline CDR1 and CDR2: MNHNY and SVGAGI (reference sequence). The CDR3 sequence is 10 residues long.

This clonotype was detected many times. V and J are TRBV6-2 or TRBV6-3 and TRBJ2-5; TRBD1 matches 8 bases. In germline, CDR1 is MNHEY, CDR2 SVGEGT. The CDR3 totals 16 residues. V shed 2 bases and J 2 bases; nucleotides not matched to a gene: 7. Here the CDR3 DNA reads TGTGCCAGCAGTTACCGGACAGGGTTCAGGCAAGAGACCCAGTACTTC. Translating it yields CASSYRTGFRQETQYF.

This chain uses TRBV27 with TRBJ2-7; 7 nucleotides line up with TRBD1. The germline gives CDR1 MNHEY, CDR2 SMNVEV (reference sequence). The CDR3 runs 14 residues. The V segment lost 5 bases and the J segment 3 bases; nucleotides outside the gene matches: 7. The CDR3 coding sequence is TGTGCCAGCAGTGACAGGGTCTTGGACTACGAGCAGTACTTC. Protein sequence: CASSDRVLDYEQYF.

This clonotype has at least ten counts. V and J are TRBV5-4 and TRBJ2-3; 7 nucleotides line up with TRBD1. V dropped 4 bases and J dropped 4; count of bases not matched to a gene: 3. Germline values: CDR1 SGHNT, CDR2 YYREEE (reference sequence). The CDR3 totals 13 residues. The CDR3 nucleotides read TGTGCCAGCAGCCCACAGGGGTCAGATACGCAGTATTTT. Protein product: CASSPQGSDTQYF.

This clonotype was counted only a few times. This sequence joins TRBV5-1 and TRBJ2-7; 8 bases align to TRBD2. CDR3 size: 15 residues. Germline V lookup: CDR1 SGHRS, CDR2 YFSETQ. V lost 0 bases and J lost 1; bases outside the gene matches: 3. In nucleotides, the CDR3 is TGCGCCAGCAGCTTGGAAAGCGGGGGTTCCTACGAGCAGTACTTC. It specifies CASSLESGGSYEQYF.

The chain is built from TRBV9 and TRBJ1-2; TRBD1 aligns across 8 bases. Germline CDR1 is SGDLS and CDR2 is YYNGEE. The CDR3 spans 15 residues. Trimming removed 0 bases from V and 2 bases from J; junction bases left unmatched: 3. The CDR3 nucleotides are TGTGCCAGCAGCGTAGCTACAGGGGGGAACTATGGCTACACCTTC. As protein: CASSVATGGNYGYTF.

This clonotype has ten or more counts. The V gene is TRBV2, the J gene TRBJ2-1, with TRBD1 matching over 7 bases. The germline gives CDR1 SNHLY, CDR2 FYNNEI. Trimming at V came to 6 bases and at J to 15 bases, leaving 14 bases not matched to a gene. The CDR3 covers 13 residues. CDR3 residues: CASRAGTVVHRFF. CDR3 DNA sequence: TGTGCCAGCAGGGCCGGGACAGTCGTTCACCGGTTCTTC.

The table lists this clonotype with many counts. The chain combines TRBV25-1 with TRBJ1-5; no definite D call. From germline, CDR1 is MGHDK and CDR2 SYGVNS. This CDR3 region has 13 residues. V lost 4 bases, J lost 3 bases, and 7 bases lay in between. The DNA for the CDR3 is TGTGCCAGCAGTGCGCGGTTCAATCAGCCCCAGCATTTT. Residues: CASSARFNQPQHF. The full variable domain, its missing parts supplied by reference TRBV25-1 and TRBJ1-5, is EADIYQTPRYLVIGTGKKITLECSQTMGHDKMYWYQQDPGMELHLIHYSYGVNSTEKGDLSSESTVSRIRTEHFPLTLESARPSHTSQYLCASSARFNQPQHFGDGTRLSIL.

The CDR3 reads CASRAGTAKTQYF. The CDR3 coding sequence is TGTGCCAGCAGGGCCGGGACGGCGAAGACCCAGTACTTC. The chain recombines TRBV2 with TRBJ2-5, with D perhaps being TRBD1 or TRBD2 (5 bases each). This CDR3 is built from 13 residues. From germline, CDR1 is SNHLY and CDR2 FYNNEI. V lost 6 bases and J 6 bases, leaving 14 bases between the germline ends. The full variable domain, in which reference TRBV2 and TRBJ2-5 provide the parts outside the CDR3, is EPEVTQTPSHQVTQMGQEVILRCVPISNHLYFYWYRQILGQKVEFLVSFYNNEISEKSEIFDDQFSVERPDGSNFTLKIRSTKLEDSAMYFCASRAGTAKTQYFGPGTRLLVL.

This clonotype showed up many times. V gene TRBV3-1 combines with J gene TRBJ2-3; 11 bases are shared with TRBD2. The CDR3 has 19 residues. The J segment lost 6 bases and the V segment lost 0 bases, leaving 14 bases of the junction unmatched. The germline V gene has CDR1 LGHDT and CDR2 YNNKEL (reference sequence). The CDR3 here is CASSQDRRLASGRKDTQYF. In nucleotides, the CDR3 is TGTGCCAGCAGCCAAGATAGACGGTTGGCTAGCGGGAGGAAGGATACGCAGTATTTT.

This clonotype was counted many times. The chain uses TRBV18 and TRBJ2-5, with 9 bases lining up with TRBD1. The V gene's germline CDR1 is KGHSH and CDR2 LQKENI. Losses at the gene ends were 3 bases for V and 2 bases for J; bases not matched to a gene: 10. This CDR3 is built from 17 residues. CDR3: CASSPSRGQGRQETQYF. The CDR3 nucleotides are TGTGCCAGCTCACCGAGTCGGGGACAGGGAAGACAAGAGACCCAGTACTTC.

This clonotype was seen a handful of times. This rearrangement joins TRBV30 to TRBJ2-3, with D unclear. Trimming shortened V by 8 bases and J by 2 bases, and 17 bases separated the two germline ends. The CDR3 has 14 amino acids. CDR1 is GTSNPN, CDR2 SVGIG, per germline (reference sequence). The CDR3 here is CATISSSLTDTQYF. CDR3 DNA: TGTGCCACAATATCGAGTTCCCTCACAGATACGCAGTATTTT.

This clonotype has at least ten counts. This chain links TRBV5-1 with TRBJ2-7, with D tentatively TRBD1 (6 bases). V lost 3 bases and J lost 0, with 10 bases in between. CDR3 length equals 14 residues. CDR1 is SGHRS, CDR2 YFSETQ, per germline. CDR3 nucleotide sequence: TGCGCCAGCAGCTATGGACAGTCCTCCTACGAGCAGTACTTC. Translating gives CASSYGQSSYEQYF.

This clonotype has just a few counts. This chain joins TRBV29-1 and TRBJ2-2; TRBD1 might be the D (6 bases). V lost 4 bases, J lost 2 bases, and 11 bases lay in between. The germline CDR1 and CDR2 sequences are SQVTM and ANQGSEA. The CDR3 runs 14 residues. The CDR3 region is CSVGDRINTGELFF. CDR3 DNA sequence: TGCAGCGTTGGAGACAGGATAAACACCGGGGAGCTGTTTTTT.

The rearrangement uses TRBV5-1 and TRBJ1-4; D unclear. Germline CDR1 SGHRS, CDR2 YFSETQ. V lost 0 bases, J lost 1 base, and 4 bases lay in between. This CDR3 is built from 14 residues. CDR3 coding DNA: TGCGCCAGCAGCTTGGTAGGAACTAATGAAAAACTGTTTTTT. Translating it yields CASSLVGTNEKLFF.